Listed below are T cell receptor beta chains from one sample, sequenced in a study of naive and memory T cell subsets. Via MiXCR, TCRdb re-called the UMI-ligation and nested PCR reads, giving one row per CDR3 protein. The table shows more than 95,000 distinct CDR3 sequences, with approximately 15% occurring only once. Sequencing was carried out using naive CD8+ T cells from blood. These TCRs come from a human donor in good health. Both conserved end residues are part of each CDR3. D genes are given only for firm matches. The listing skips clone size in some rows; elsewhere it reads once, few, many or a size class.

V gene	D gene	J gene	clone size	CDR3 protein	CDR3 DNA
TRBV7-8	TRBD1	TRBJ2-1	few	CASSQRTGYNEQFF	TGTGCCAGCAGCCAGAGGACAGGGTACAATGAGCAGTTCTTC
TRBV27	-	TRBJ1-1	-	CASSYGVNTEAFF	TGTGCCAGCAGTTATGGAGTGAACACTGAAGCTTTCTTT
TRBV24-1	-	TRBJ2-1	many	CATSDLNDEQFF	TGTGCCACCAGTGATTTGAATGATGAGCAGTTCTTC
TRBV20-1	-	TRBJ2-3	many	CSEWGQRDTQYF	TGCAGTGAGTGGGGGCAGCGAGATACGCAGTATTTT
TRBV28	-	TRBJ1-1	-	CASRPGTGTFHEAFF	TGTGCCAGCAGACCCGGGACCGGGACTTTCCATGAAGCTTTCTTT
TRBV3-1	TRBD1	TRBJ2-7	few	CASSQEDPGQGGEQYF	TGTGCCAGCAGCCAAGAAGATCCGGGACAGGGCGGAGAGCAGTACTTC
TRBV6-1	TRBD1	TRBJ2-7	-	CASSGQGMSSYEQYF	TGTGCCAGCAGTGGACAGGGGATGAGCTCCTACGAGCAGTACTTC
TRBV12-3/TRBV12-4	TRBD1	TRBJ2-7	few	CASSSPGTAIYF	TGTGCCAGCAGTTCCCCCGGGACAGCAATCTACTTC
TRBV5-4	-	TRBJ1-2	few	CASSLGGAVYGYTF	TGTGCCAGCAGCTTGGGGGGGGCTGTATACGGCTACACCTTC
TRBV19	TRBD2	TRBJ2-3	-	CASSSYGEYREVVSDTQYF	TGTGCCAGTAGCTCCTACGGGGAGTACCGGGAGGTAGTCTCAGATACGCAGTATTTT
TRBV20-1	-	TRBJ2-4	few	CSATGTPYISIQYF	TGCAGTGCTACCGGGACACCCTATATTAGCATTCAGTACTTC
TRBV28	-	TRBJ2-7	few	CASSFGAGPGLEQYF	TGTGCCAGCAGTTTTGGGGCGGGCCCGGGTTTGGAGCAGTACTTC
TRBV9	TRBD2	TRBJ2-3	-	CASSAKPGLAGASTDTQYF	TGTGCCAGCAGCGCAAAGCCGGGACTAGCGGGAGCTAGCACAGATACGCAGTATTTT
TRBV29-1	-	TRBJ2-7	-	CSVAWYRAYEQYF	TGCAGCGTTGCTTGGTACAGAGCCTACGAGCAGTACTTC
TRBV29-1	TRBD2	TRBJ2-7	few	CSVELAGGPSYEQYF	TGCAGCGTTGAGCTAGCGGGAGGGCCCTCCTACGAGCAGTACTTC
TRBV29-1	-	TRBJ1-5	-	CSVAQQGGNQPQHF	TGCAGCGTTGCCCAACAGGGAGGCAATCAGCCCCAGCATTTT
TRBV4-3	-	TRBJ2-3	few	CASSRGGGPDTQYF	TGCGCCAGCAGCCGTGGAGGAGGGCCCGATACGCAGTATTTT
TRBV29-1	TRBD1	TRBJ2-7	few	CSVKDRHPYEQYF	TGCAGCGTTAAGGACAGGCATCCCTACGAGCAGTACTTC
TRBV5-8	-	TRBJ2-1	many	CASSPRDYNEQFF	TGTGCCAGCAGCCCCCGGGACTACAATGAGCAGTTCTTC
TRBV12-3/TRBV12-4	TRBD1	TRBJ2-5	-	CASSSPDRVRGETQYF	TGTGCCAGCAGTTCTCCCGACAGGGTACGGGGAGAGACCCAGTACTTC
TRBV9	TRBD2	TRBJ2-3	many	CASSVAGEPLGTDTQYF	TGTGCCAGCAGCGTTGCGGGAGAGCCCCTAGGCACAGATACGCAGTATTTT
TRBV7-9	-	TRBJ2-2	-	CASSSQDRSLAGELFF	TGTGCCAGCAGCTCACAAGACAGGTCTCTGGCCGGGGAGCTGTTTTTT
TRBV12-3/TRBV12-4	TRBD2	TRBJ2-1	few	CASRRLAEASYNEQFF	TGTGCCAGCAGAAGACTAGCCGAAGCCTCCTACAATGAGCAGTTCTTC
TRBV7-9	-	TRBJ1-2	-	CASSVDSLNYGYTF	TGTGCCAGCAGCGTGGACAGTCTTAACTATGGCTACACCTTC
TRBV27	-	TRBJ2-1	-	CASSLSLANEQFF	TGTGCCAGCAGTTTATCCCTAGCCAATGAGCAGTTCTTC
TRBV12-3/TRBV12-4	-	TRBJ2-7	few	CASSSWTIGMYEQYF	TGTGCCAGCAGTTCGTGGACGATCGGAATGTACGAGCAGTACTTC
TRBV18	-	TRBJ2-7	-	CASSPGPSPYEQYF	TGTGCCAGCTCACCAGGTCCCTCCCCCTACGAGCAGTACTTC